This passage covers 15 T cell receptor beta chains from one sample sequenced in a study of T-cell memory formation after mild COVID-19. Via MiXCR, TCRdb re-called the 5' RACE reads, giving one row per CDR3 protein. There are a few hundred thousand distinct CDR3 sequences in the sample; approximately 15% occur only once, and 20% to 25% lies in the top ten. Input material: PBMCs or a T cell subset sorted from them (not recorded which). These TCRs come from a man younger than 30 who had mild COVID-19 (a few samples of this study predate the infection). Cell type and time point are not known.

V and J are TRBV29-1 and TRBJ1-2; no clear D. The germline CDR1 and CDR2 sequences are SQVTM and ANQGSEA. Trimming cost V 1 base and J 2 bases, with 11 bases left between them. This CDR3 has 14 residues. CDR3 DNA: TGCAGCGTTGAAGTTTTTGGGCTCAACTATGGCTACACCTTC. Translating gives CSVEVFGLNYGYTF.

V usage is TRBV10-2 and J usage is TRBJ2-3; 7 nucleotides agree with TRBD2. This CDR3 contains 16 residues. Germline loops: CDR1 WSHSY, CDR2 SAAADI. With 4 bases clipped from V and 9 bases from J, the junction kept 16 bases outside the gene matches. The CDR3 nucleotides are TGCGCCAGCAGTGGCCTCGGGACTATCCTCATGAGAACGCAGTATTTT. This gives the protein CASSGLGTILMRTQYF.

In this sample, this clonotype turned up a few times. The chain joins TRBV9 to TRBJ1-2, with TRBD1 matching 9 bases. From germline, CDR1 is SGDLS and CDR2 YYNGEE. CDR3 size: 16 residues. V lost 4 bases to trimming and J lost 2 bases; unmatched junction nucleotides: 9. Here the CDR3 DNA reads TGTGCCAGCAGCCCCCAGACAGGGGGTTTGAACTATGGCTACACCTTC. Its translation is CASSPQTGGLNYGYTF.

The chain employs TRBV4-3 and TRBJ1-1; 9 bases are shared with TRBD1. Per the germline V gene, CDR1 is LGHNA and CDR2 is YSLEER. The CDR3 totals 16 residues. The V gene end was trimmed by 3 bases and the J gene end by 0 bases; junction bases not matched to a gene: 5. The CDR3 DNA is TGCGCCAGCAGCCATAGGACAGGGGACATGAACACTGAAGCTTTCTTT. It translates to CASSHRTGDMNTEAFF.

This clonotype was seen a handful of times. This chain joins TRBV5-6 and TRBJ2-1, with TRBD1 matching over 9 bases. V shed 4 bases and J 4 bases; nucleotides not matched to a gene: 6. Germline lookup yields CDR1 SGHDT and CDR2 YYEEEE. This CDR3 is 15 amino acids long. The CDR3 spells CASSGRDRVYNEQFF. CDR3 nucleotide sequence: TGTGCCAGCAGCGGCCGGGACAGGGTATACAATGAGCAGTTCTTC.

The sample holds many counts of this clonotype. The chain uses TRBV5-1 and TRBJ2-5; 9 bases map to TRBD1. Germline CDR1 reads SGHRS; CDR2 reads YFSETQ. Unmatched junction bases numbered 8, after V lost 4 bases and J lost 7 bases. The CDR3 consists of 14 residues. The CDR3: CASSLGTGQGTQYF. The CDR3 DNA reads as TGCGCCAGCAGCCTAGGGACAGGGCAGGGGACCCAGTACTTC.

Ten or more counts support this clonotype. The J gene is TRBJ2-5, the V gene TRBV18, with D perhaps matching TRBD1 (5 bases). Looked up from germline, CDR1 is KGHSH and CDR2 is LQKENI. Between the trimmed V and J ends, which lost 2 bases and 5 bases, there was a span of 12 bases. The CDR3 covers 14 residues. The CDR3 sequence: CASSPSGSAETQYF. CDR3 coding DNA: TGTGCCAGCTCACCATCAGGGTCAGCGGAGACCCAGTACTTC.

This clonotype was seen a few times. This chain uses TRBV6-2 or TRBV6-3 with TRBJ2-1; the match to TRBD2 covers 14 bases. CDR3 length: 16 residues. Germline V lookup: CDR1 MNHEY, CDR2 SVGEGT. V lost 2 bases to trimming and J lost 3 bases; unmatched junction nucleotides: 0. CDR3 sequence (DNA): TGTGCCAGCAGTTACGGGACTAGCGGGGGCTACAATGAGCAGTTCTTC. Translating it yields CASSYGTSGGYNEQFF.

A few counts support this clonotype. The V and J genes are TRBV25-1 and TRBJ2-7, with D unclear. Germline assignment: CDR1 MGHDK and CDR2 SYGVNS. The CDR3 covers 13 residues. V was shortened by 3 bases and J by 0 bases, with 6 bases between the two germline ends. As DNA, the CDR3 is TGTGCCAGCAGTGATTGGGCCTCCTACGAGCAGTACTTC. Translated, it gives CASSDWASYEQYF.

This clonotype appeared many times. This chain connects TRBV20-1 to TRBJ1-1, with a possible D match to TRBD1 (5 bases). The V end lost 3 bases, the J end lost 2 bases, and 13 bases lay between the germline ends. The CDR3 runs to 14 residues. Per the germline V gene, CDR1 is DFQATT and CDR2 is SNEGSKA (reference sequence). CDR3 protein: CSARPGGANTEAFF. CDR3 bases: TGCAGTGCTAGGCCCGGAGGGGCAAACACTGAAGCTTTCTTT.

This clonotype has ten or more counts. This chain uses TRBV11-3 with TRBJ2-2; no clear D gene. The CDR3 length is 14 residues. Trimming removed 0 bases at V and 7 bases at J, with 9 bases between. Per the germline V gene, CDR1 is SGHNT and CDR2 is YENEEA. The CDR3 loop reads CASSLDPIDGELFF. The CDR3 DNA is TGTGCCAGCAGCTTAGATCCTATCGACGGGGAGCTGTTTTTT.

This clonotype was counted between two and nine times. The chain combines TRBV5-4 with TRBJ1-6; possible D gene TRBD1, 6 bases. The length of the CDR3 is 14 residues. Germline V gives CDR1 SGHNT, CDR2 YYREEE (reference sequence). Between the trimmed V and J ends, which lost 1 base and 6 bases, there was a span of 8 bases. CDR3 nucleotides: TGTGCCAGCAGCTTGACAGGGTTTAATTCACCCCTCCACTTT. Translated, it gives CASSLTGFNSPLHF. Looking up the rest from reference TRBV5-4 and TRBJ1-6 gives the full variable domain: ETGVTQSPTHLIKTRGQQVTLRCSSQSGHNTVSWYQQALGQGPQFIFQYYREEENGRGNFPPRFSGLQFPNYSSELNVNALELDDSALYLCASSLTGFNSPLHFGNGTRLTVT.

This clonotype occurred a few times. The chain joins TRBV5-1 to TRBJ2-5; 9 positions match TRBD1. The CDR3 is 15 residues long. Germline V lookup: CDR1 SGHRS, CDR2 YFSETQ. Trimming cost V 2 bases and J 3 bases; bases outside gene matches: 5. The CDR3: CASSLLRTGEETQYF. In DNA form, the CDR3 reads TGCGCCAGCAGCTTACTAAGGACAGGGGAAGAGACCCAGTACTTC.

V and J are TRBV12-3 or TRBV12-4 and TRBJ2-3; 9 bases match TRBD2. The CDR3 is made up of 16 amino acids. With 3 bases clipped from V and 0 bases from J, the junction kept 4 bases outside the gene matches. CDR3 coding DNA: TGTGCCAGCAGTTTGGATACTAGCGGGAGCACAGATACGCAGTATTTT. It translates to CASSLDTSGSTDTQYF.

This clonotype appeared many times. V and J are TRBV7-6 and TRBJ2-2, with a possible D match to TRBD2 (6 bases). This CDR3 contains 14 residues. Trimming stripped 4 bases from V and 2 bases from J, with 8 bases between. The V gene's germline CDR1 is SGHVS and CDR2 FNYEAQ. The CDR3 is CASSSGTNTGELFF. CDR3 DNA sequence: TGTGCCAGCAGCTCGGGGACTAACACCGGGGAGCTGTTTTTT.